This T cell receptor (beta chain) was captured by sequencing in a study of spatial heterogeneity in lung cancer. TCRdb passed the 5' RACE reads through MiXCR, listing each CDR3 protein once. The data hold approximately 7,000 distinct CDR3 sequences, with about 10% observed a single time. Study observations and caveats: Coverage of tumor T cells was estimated at 6% to 7% for alpha chains and 13% for beta chains. Expanded intratumoral alpha and beta TCR counts tracked tumor mutation counts.

V was cut by 4 bases and J by 0 bases, with 12 bases left in between. The CDR3 is 15 residues long. CDR1 is SGHRS and CDR2 is YFSETQ in the germline V gene. Time point specified: sample taken at primary tumor resection. By its share, this clonotype is medium-sized. Its target is unknown. The chain has TRBV5-1 and TRBJ2-3, with D hard to call. The sequence derives from a female donor with early-stage non-small cell lung cancer. This sample comprised lung tumor tissue, obtained at surgery. Here the CDR3 reads CASSPRPDSTDTQYF. CDR3 DNA: TGCGCCAGCAGCCCGAGGCCGGATAGCACAGATACGCAGTATTTT.